The clone carrying this T cell receptor (beta chain) has just a few counts. Its antigen remains unidentified. Germline V gives CDR1 SEHNR, CDR2 FQNEAQ (reference sequence). This CDR3 is 12 amino acids long. Trimming left V 3 bases short and J 7 bases short, with 9 bases between. Only healthy Caucasians were enrolled as donors. Addition of a universal primer site occurred through template switching, and cDNA carried unique molecular identifiers. TCRdb itself ran the 5' RACE reads through MiXCR, one entry per CDR3 protein. The sample has just under 650,000 distinct CDR3 sequences, about 7.1% seen once. The sample comes from a study of identical twins. Overall study findings and caveats: Within cord blood, abundant beta clonotypes carried fewer insertions, but memory repertoires showed no such trend. Out-of-frame alpha sequences shared by twins were enriched for low generation probability.

The data were also submitted as part of a second study, on yellow fever vaccine responses in identical twins.

The sequence was collected from a woman aged 18-29 years in good health. J is TRBJ2-5 and V is TRBV7-9; D is ambiguous. Sequenced sample: PBMCs. The CDR3 nucleotides read TGTGCCAGCAGCTTCCCCATGGGGACCCAGTACTTC. Translation: CASSFPMGTQYF.